This entry lists 17 T cell receptor beta chains sequenced from one sample in a study of shared clonotypes between healthy human individuals. Profiled with immunoSEQ multiplex PCR; TCRdb holds only in-frame clones, not every one. The sample comprises under 150,000 clones, about two thirds of which are singletons, and 20% to 25% rests with the top ten. Sequencing was done on a sample of memory CD8+ T cells sorted from blood. Noted subset: CD45RO+ cells pooled with CCR7-negative TemRA cells. The receptor source for this set is a woman in her twenties or thirties in good health.

The chain couples TRBV9 to TRBJ2-7; 7 bases map to TRBD2. This CDR3 is built from 15 residues. Per the germline V gene, CDR1 is SGDLS and CDR2 is YYNGEE. With 0 bases clipped from V and 2 bases from J, the junction kept 5 bases outside the gene matches. The CDR3 loop is CASSVGRELTYEQYF. The CDR3 bases are TGTGCCAGCAGCGTAGGGCGGGAGTTAACCTACGAGCAGTACTTC. The full variable domain, its missing parts supplied by reference TRBV9 and TRBJ2-7, is DSGVTQTPKHLITATGQRVTLRCSPRSGDLSVYWYQQSLDQGLQFLIQYYNGEERAKGNILERFSAQQFPDLHSELNLSSLELGDSALYFCASSVGRELTYEQYFGPGTRLTVT.

This clone is medium-sized by share. This rearrangement joins TRBV25-1 to TRBJ2-7; 7 bases are shared with TRBD1. Trimming removed 4 bases from V and 2 bases from J; junction bases left unmatched: 11. The CDR3 has 16 amino acids. CDR1 is MGHDK and CDR2 is SYGVNS in the germline V gene. This chain's CDR3 is CASSVTSGTVPYEQYF. DNA for the CDR3: TGTGCCAGCAGTGTTACCTCCGGGACAGTTCCCTACGAGCAGTACTTC.

The chain joins TRBV7-2 to TRBJ2-1, with 8 bases that match TRBD2. The germline CDR1 and CDR2 sequences are SGHTA and FQGNSA. CDR3 length: 15 residues. The V and J ends lost 4 bases and 4 bases, in that order; junction bases with no gene match: 6. The CDR3, as DNA: TGTGCCAGCAGCTCGACTAGCGAGGCGTACAATGAGCAGTTCTTC. As protein: CASSSTSEAYNEQFF.

This sequence joins TRBV28 and TRBJ1-5, with D tentatively TRBD1 (5 bases). With 1 base removed from V and 6 bases from J, the gap between germline ends came to 22 bases. CDR1 and CDR2 from the germline V gene are MDHEN and SYDVKM. This CDR3 contains 18 residues. CDR3 sequence reads: CASSLYQTAGRAVQPQHF. CDR3 nucleotide sequence: TGTGCCAGCAGTTTATATCAGACGGCGGGCAGGGCGGTTCAGCCCCAGCATTTT.

This clone showed up just a few times. V is TRBV18 and J is TRBJ2-7; 8 bases match TRBD2. Trimming removed 0 bases from V and 2 bases from J; junction bases left unmatched: 3. The V gene's germline CDR1 is KGHSH and CDR2 LQKENI. The CDR3 loop spans 15 amino acids. The CDR3 DNA follows: TGTGCCAGCTCACCACCCAGCGGGAGCACCTACGAGCAGTACTTC. This gives the protein CASSPPSGSTYEQYF.

This clone showed up just once. This sequence joins TRBV27 and TRBJ2-7; TRBD2 agrees at 16 bases. Germline loops: CDR1 MNHEY, CDR2 SMNVEV (reference sequence). The CDR3 is 19 amino acids. V lost 5 bases to trimming and J lost 6 bases; unmatched junction nucleotides: 16. The CDR3 here is CASSTGLAGGRSLSAEQYF. CDR3 coding DNA: TGTGCCAGCAGTACGGGACTAGCGGGAGGGCGGTCTCTGTCGGCCGAGCAGTACTTC.

In this sample, this clone turned up a few times. V usage is TRBV18 and J usage is TRBJ2-7, with D possibly TRBD2 on 5 matching bases. V lost 8 bases to trimming and J lost 3 bases, with 14 bases between them. Germline CDR1 and CDR2: KGHSH and LQKENI. The CDR3 totals 13 residues. The CDR3, as DNA: TGTGCCAGCCGGGGAGAAATTGACTACGAGCAGTACTTC. This gives the protein CASRGEIDYEQYF.

This chain joins TRBV27 and TRBJ2-7; the match to TRBD2 covers 8 bases. V gave up 3 bases and J gave up 6 bases; unmatched junction bases: 13. Germline V gene data show CDR1 as MNHEY and CDR2 as SMNVEV (reference sequence). The CDR3 runs to 16 residues. CDR3 loop: CASSFWAGGAWSEQYF. DNA of the CDR3: TGTGCCAGCAGTTTTTGGGCGGGAGGAGCGTGGAGCGAGCAGTACTTC.

The J gene is TRBJ2-1, the V gene TRBV13; unclear D gene. V dropped 3 bases and J dropped 0 bases, with 12 bases sitting between them. The CDR3 length is 16 residues. Germline V CDR1 and CDR2: PRHDT, FYEKMQ (reference sequence). As DNA, the CDR3 is TGTGCCAGCAGCTTTTTGGCGGACCCCTCCTACAATGAGCAGTTCTTC. Residues: CASSFLADPSYNEQFF. Using reference TRBV13 and TRBJ2-1 for the parts outside the CDR3, the full variable domain is AAGVIQSPRHLIKEKRETATLKCYPIPRHDTVYWYQQGPGQDPQFLISFYEKMQSDKGSIPDRFSAQQFSDYHSELNMSSLELGDSALYFCASSFLADPSYNEQFFGPGTRLTVL.

This clone was recorded only once. V usage is TRBV29-1 and J usage is TRBJ2-5; tentatively, D is TRBD2 (5 bases). CDR1 and CDR2 (germline): SQVTM, ANQGSEA. Trimming took 6 bases from V and 2 from J, leaving 13 bases between them. The CDR3 covers 13 residues. Here the CDR3 reads CSVPCRDQETQYF. In nucleotides, the CDR3 is TGCAGCGTCCCGTGTCGGGATCAAGAGACCCAGTACTTC. The full variable domain, rest sourced from reference TRBV29-1 and TRBJ2-5, is SAVISQKPSRDICQRGTSLTIQCQVDSQVTMMFWYRQQPGQSLTLIATANQGSEATYESGFVIDKFPISRPNLTFSTLTVSNMSPEDSSIYLCSVPCRDQETQYFGPGTRLLVL.

J is TRBJ1-5 and V is TRBV28; tentatively, D is TRBD1 (6 bases). This CDR3 contains 16 residues. Germline V lookup: CDR1 MDHEN, CDR2 SYDVKM. V was trimmed by 1 base and J by 4 bases, leaving 14 bases between them. The CDR3 nucleotides read TGTGCCAGCAGTTTATTTGCAGGGGAGGCTAATCAGCCCCAGCATTTT. Translated, it gives CASSLFAGEANQPQHF.

Many counts were recorded for this clone. V gene TRBV10-3 combines with J gene TRBJ1-4; no clear D gene. The CDR3 contains 11 residues. CDR1 and CDR2 from the germline V gene are ENHRY and SYGVKD. The V and J ends lost 4 bases and 7 bases respectively, with 4 bases between them. The CDR3 sequence: CAISGGEKLFF. As DNA, the CDR3 is TGTGCCATCAGTGGTGGTGAAAAACTGTTTTTT.

The chain employs TRBV11-3 and TRBJ1-1; D gene ambiguous. Between the trimmed V and J ends, which lost 4 bases and 0 bases, there was a span of 12 bases. This CDR3 region has 15 residues. Germline lookup yields CDR1 SGHNT and CDR2 YENEEA. The DNA of the CDR3 is TGTGCCAGCAGCTCAGGCCGAACGATGAACACTGAAGCTTTCTTT. Translated, it gives CASSSGRTMNTEAFF.

The CDR3 region is CASSVGSGPTYEQYF. CDR3 nucleotides: TGTGCCAGCAGCGTAGGTAGCGGGCCGACCTACGAGCAGTACTTC. V is TRBV9 and J is TRBJ2-5; 7 nucleotides line up with TRBD2. The DNA end is more similar to TRBJ2-7, so the J call may be wrong. The CDR3 contains 15 residues. Per the germline V gene, CDR1 is SGDLS and CDR2 is YYNGEE.

This clone was counted ten times or more. V gene TRBV25-1 combines with J gene TRBJ2-5; D might be TRBD1 (6 bases). V lost 4 bases to trimming and J lost 5 bases, with 14 bases between them. Germline V gene sequence: CDR1 MGHDK, CDR2 SYGVNS. The CDR3 totals 14 residues. DNA for the CDR3: TGTGCCAGCAGTGGAAACAGGGTGATGGAGACCCAGTACTTC. Translation: CASSGNRVMETQYF.

CDR3 in DNA: TGTGCCAGCATGGGTGGGAACTCCTACGAGCAGTACTTC. Its protein is CASMGGNSYEQYF. This chain joins TRBV27 and TRBJ2-5; unclear D gene. The J call is doubtful: the DNA matches TRBJ2-7 better. The V gene's germline CDR1 is MNHEY and CDR2 SMNVEV (reference sequence). This CDR3 is built from 13 residues.

The chain has TRBV4-1 and TRBJ1-2; tentative D call: TRBD1 (5 bases). The CDR3 has 16 residues. Germline V gene lookup returns CDR1 MGHRA and CDR2 YSYEKL. Between the trimmed V and J ends, which lost 2 bases and 3 bases, there was a span of 16 bases. CDR3 sequence (DNA): TGCGCCAGCAGCCAACCCCGAGGCAGGGTGCACTATGGCTACACCTTC. Its protein product is CASSQPRGRVHYGYTF.